This TCR beta chain comes out of a study of OX40 agonist ivuxolimab in advanced cancers. The repertoire was sequenced with immunoSEQ multiplex PCR; TCRdb's copy has only in-frame clones and lacks some. Of 70,000 to 85,000 clones listed, 75% to 90% are singletons. General observations from the study: Those patients achieving a partial response at 0.1-3.0 mg/kg showed among the lowest clonal expansion.

Autoimmune disease history or systemic immunosuppression barred patients. The CDR3 runs to 14 residues. V was clipped by 3 bases and J by 5 bases, with 11 bases between them. The germline CDR1 and CDR2 sequences are SGDLS and YYNGEE. Turning to this clone: Its antigen is undetermined.

V usage is TRBV9 and J usage is TRBJ2-2, with D maybe TRBD1 (5 bases). The specimen comprised CD4+ or CD8+ T cells sorted from blood, sampled in a trial of the OX40 agonist ivuxolimab. This clonotype originated in an adult with an advanced solid tumor such as melanoma, head and neck, liver or kidney cancer. The CDR3 spells CASSGGPATGELFF. The CDR3 bases are TGTGCCAGCAGCGGGGGCCCAGCTACCGGGGAGCTGTTTTTT.